Listed here are 21 T cell receptor beta chains from one sample, sequenced in a study of blood T cell repertoires in COVID-19. This table comes from immunoSEQ multiplex PCR, and its TCRdb copy is limited to in-frame clones, with some not included. The data show about 220,000 clones, roughly 84% seen once. Sample: peripheral blood. These receptors were collected from a woman aged 55-69 years with acute or convalescent COVID-19.

This chain uses TRBV2 with TRBJ1-1; TRBD1 might be the D (6 bases). From germline, CDR1 is SNHLY and CDR2 FYNNEI. The CDR3 covers 15 residues. V was pared by 6 bases and J by 0 bases, with 14 bases between. The chain's CDR3 is CASRFPTGMNTEAFF. Here the CDR3 DNA reads TGTGCCAGCAGATTTCCGACAGGTATGAACACTGAAGCTTTCTTT. Complete variable domain (other parts from reference TRBV2 and TRBJ1-1): EPEVTQTPSHQVTQMGQEVILRCVPISNHLYFYWYRQILGQKVEFLVSFYNNEISEKSEIFDDQFSVERPDGSNFTLKIRSTKLEDSAMYFCASRFPTGMNTEAFFGQGTRLTVV.

The genes are TRBV5-6 and TRBJ2-3; D is ambiguous. Trimming took off 0 bases at V and 0 bases at J, with 8 bases between the two ends. The CDR3 loop spans 15 amino acids. CDR1 is SGHDT, CDR2 YYEEEE, per germline. The CDR3 DNA reads TGTGCCAGCAGCTTGGCCAGACTGAGCACAGATACGCAGTATTTT. It yields the protein CASSLARLSTDTQYF.

The V call is TRBV30, the J call TRBJ1-5; TRBD1 might be the D (5 bases). The CDR3 consists of 15 residues. From germline, CDR1 is GTSNPN and CDR2 SVGIG (reference sequence). V was pared by 1 base and J by 0 bases, with 10 bases between. For the CDR3, the DNA is TGTGCCTGGAGTGGGGGAGGGGTTAGCAATCAGCCCCAGCATTTT. It specifies CAWSGGGVSNQPQHF. The variable domain in full, with the rest retrieved from reference TRBV30 and TRBJ1-5, is SQTIHQWPATLVQPVGSPLSLECTVEGTSNPNLYWYRQAAGRGLQLLFYSVGIGQISSEVPQNLSASRPQDRQFILSSKKLLLSDSGFYLCAWSGGGVSNQPQHFGDGTRLSIL.

The gene calls are TRBV12-3 or TRBV12-4 and TRBJ1-2; no definite D call. The CDR3 runs to 11 residues. Trimming pared 6 bases from V and 10 bases from J, leaving 12 bases between. CDR3 protein: CASSPRLHYTF. The CDR3 DNA reads TGTGCCAGCAGCCCTAGGTTGCACTACACCTTC.

The genes are TRBV6-1 and TRBJ1-1; D is unclear. Germline V CDR1 and CDR2: MNHNS, SASEGT. The V gene lost 3 bases and the J gene lost 6 bases, with 8 bases spanning the gap. The CDR3 spans 12 residues. CDR3: CASSERFSEAFF. CDR3 coding DNA: TGTGCCAGCAGTGAGAGGTTTTCTGAAGCTTTCTTT.

The V gene is TRBV6-5, the J gene TRBJ1-6; D is ambiguous. V was trimmed by 7 bases and J by 14 bases, leaving 24 bases between them. Germline V CDR1 and CDR2: MNHEY, SVGAGI. The CDR3 sequence is 15 residues long. Here the CDR3 reads CASIPTSGGSGTLHF. CDR3 in DNA: TGTGCCAGCATCCCGACCTCGGGAGGCTCGGGGACCCTCCACTTT.

This clone was counted a single time. The J gene is TRBJ2-1, the V gene TRBV5-5; 11 nucleotides line up with TRBD1. J was trimmed by 4 bases and V by 4 bases; bases with no gene match: 4. The CDR3 is 15 amino acids. CDR1 SGHKS and CDR2 YYEKEE come from the germline V gene (reference sequence). CDR3 DNA sequence: TGTGCCAGCAGCCTCGGGACAGGGGGTTACAATGAGCAGTTCTTC. Its protein is CASSLGTGGYNEQFF.

The chain joins TRBV11-2 to TRBJ2-6; TRBD2 might be the D (5 bases). This CDR3 contains 14 residues. Between the trimmed V and J ends, which lost 3 bases and 3 bases, there was a span of 6 bases. The germline gives CDR1 SGHAT, CDR2 FQNNGV. The CDR3 protein is CASSFGVGANVLTF. The CDR3 DNA reads TGTGCCAGCAGCTTCGGGGTTGGGGCCAACGTCCTGACTTTC.

This clone was found a few times. V and J are TRBV19 and TRBJ2-2; D may be TRBD1 (6 bases). V shed 3 bases and J shed 4 bases, with 12 bases lying between them. The germline CDR1 and CDR2 sequences are LNHDA and SQIVND (reference sequence). This CDR3 region has 15 residues. This chain's CDR3 is CASSITGLATGELFF. The DNA of the CDR3 is TGTGCCAGTAGTATTACAGGGTTGGCCACCGGGGAGCTGTTTTTT.

The chain combines TRBV24-1 with TRBJ1-2; 10 bases line up with TRBD1. Looked up from germline, CDR1 is KGHDR and CDR2 is SFDVKD. J was trimmed by 8 bases and V by 4 bases; bases with no gene match: 6. This CDR3 is built from 14 residues. The CDR3 bases are TGTGCCACCAGTGACCCCGGGACAGGGGAGGGCTACACCTTC. Encoded protein: CATSDPGTGEGYTF.

The rearrangement links TRBV5-1 to TRBJ1-1; D unclear. The CDR3 loop spans 15 amino acids. The germline V and J ends were trimmed by 0 bases and 4 bases, with 13 bases remaining between them. Looked up from germline, CDR1 is SGHRS and CDR2 is YFSETQ. The CDR3 DNA reads as TGCGCCAGCAGCTTGGTCGGGCTTCGGGGCACTGAAGCTTTCTTT. Residues: CASSLVGLRGTEAFF. Looking up the rest from reference TRBV5-1 and TRBJ1-1 gives the full variable domain: KAGVTQTPRYLIKTRGQQVTLSCSPISGHRSVSWYQQTPGQGLQFLFEYFSETQRNKGNFPGRFSGRQFSNSRSEMNVSTLELGDSALYLCASSLVGLRGTEAFFGQGTRLTVV.

The chain carries TRBV7-8 and TRBJ2-2; 8 bases map to TRBD1. The V and J ends lost 5 bases and 4 bases, in that order; junction bases with no gene match: 6. Germline V CDR1 and CDR2: SGHVS, FQNEAQ. CDR3 length: 15 residues. DNA for the CDR3: TGTGCCAGCAGCACCGGGACAGGATCCACCGGGGAGCTGTTTTTT. Its protein is CASSTGTGSTGELFF.

This sequence joins TRBV12-3 or TRBV12-4 and TRBJ1-2, with TRBD1 as a possible D gene (6 bases). With 5 bases removed from V and 7 bases from J, the gap between germline ends came to 14 bases. This CDR3 is built from 13 residues. CDR3 amino acids: CASSRDRSFGYTF. CDR3 DNA sequence: TGTGCCAGCAGTCGTGACAGGTCTTTTGGCTACACCTTC.

The chain has TRBV23-1 and TRBJ1-2, with a tentative D call TRBD1 (6 bases). TRBV23-1 is an ORF, with its function uncertain. Trimming shortened V by 5 bases and J by 1 base, and 20 bases separated the two germline ends. The CDR3 runs to 17 residues. Written as DNA, the CDR3 is TGCGCCAGCAGTTTGGGCCAGGGGTCGAGAGGTAACTATGGCTACACCTTC. Residues: CASSLGQGSRGNYGYTF.

The chain has TRBV6-5 and TRBJ2-5; 8 positions match TRBD2. The J segment lost 6 bases and the V segment lost 8 bases, leaving 14 bases of the junction unmatched. Per the germline V gene, CDR1 is MNHEY and CDR2 is SVGAGI. This CDR3 region has 15 residues. CDR3 amino acids: CASAEGGTRVQTQYF. In nucleotides, the CDR3 is TGTGCCAGCGCAGAAGGGGGGACTAGGGTACAGACCCAGTACTTC.

This rearrangement joins TRBV29-1 to TRBJ2-1; D uncertain. The length of the CDR3 is 13 residues. V shed 7 bases and J shed 8 bases, with 18 bases lying between them. Germline lookup yields CDR1 SQVTM and CDR2 ANQGSEA. The CDR3 loop reads CSATGLGQYEQFF. The CDR3 DNA reads TGCAGCGCCACCGGCCTGGGCCAGTATGAGCAGTTCTTC.

This chain joins TRBV6-1 and TRBJ2-2; 9 nucleotides match TRBD1. Looked up from germline, CDR1 is MNHNS and CDR2 is SASEGT. This CDR3 has 17 amino acids. V was clipped by 2 bases and J by 1 base; unmatched bases: 5. CDR3 nucleotide sequence: TGTGCCAGCAGTGAACTACAGGGGGCTGGGAACACCGGGGAGCTGTTTTTT. As protein: CASSELQGAGNTGELFF.

The chain has TRBV9 and TRBJ2-7, with 8 positions matching TRBD2. The V gene's germline CDR1 is SGDLS and CDR2 YYNGEE. This CDR3 region has 14 residues. After removal of 4 bases from V and 2 bases from J, the junction contained 5 bases not matched to a gene. CDR3 DNA sequence: TGTGCCAGCAGCAGCGGGGGACCGACCTACGAGCAGTACTTC. It is translated as CASSSGGPTYEQYF.

In regard to this clone: Sequence at one end of the junction differs from germline and may be a read error. The rearrangement links TRBV11-2 to TRBJ1-1; D unclear. The V gene's germline CDR1 is SGHAT and CDR2 FQNNGV. The CDR3 sequence is 16 residues long. CDR3 in amino acids: CASSSLGRGENAEAFF. CDR3 DNA: TGTGCCAGCAGCTCCTTAGGACGGGGAGAGAACGCTGAAGCTTTCTTT.

The genes are TRBV23-1 and TRBJ2-1, with 10 bases matching TRBD2. TRBV23-1 qualifies as an ORF whose function is uncertain. The CDR3 has 19 residues. With 3 bases clipped from V and 5 bases from J, the junction kept 16 bases outside the gene matches. The chain's CDR3 is CASSHSRGGTSDTNNEQFF. Here the CDR3 DNA reads TGCGCCAGCAGTCACTCCCGGGGAGGGACTAGCGACACCAACAATGAGCAGTTCTTC.

The chain is built from TRBV12-3 or TRBV12-4 and TRBJ1-1; D might be TRBD1 (5 bases). This CDR3 region has 13 residues. V was shortened by 8 bases and J by 2 bases, with 12 bases between the two germline ends. The CDR3 spells CASVGGANTEAFF. The CDR3 DNA is TGTGCCAGCGTCGGCGGGGCAAACACTGAAGCTTTCTTT.